This T cell receptor (beta chain) was observed in a study of cytomegalovirus exposure and HLA in healthy donors. Overall study context: The 95 to 150 validation repertoires were produced on the same platform as the roughly 660 repertoires of the first cohort. This was reported in a later analysis. General observations from the study: The study found most TCR sequences rare, yet found some public TCRs in many donors. Cytomegalovirus status, reportedly, was diagnosed with high specificity and sensitivity by the classifier. The investigators catalogued 150 or so TCR beta chains as cytomegalovirus-associated.

Germline V lookup: CDR1 KGHSH, CDR2 LQKENI. The length of the CDR3 is 18 residues. V trimming: 4 bases; J trimming: 2 bases; junction bases outside the gene matches: 9. A single count supports this clone. Its antigen is currently unknown. Sequenced by immunoSEQ multiplex PCR; TCRdb stores in-frame clones only, minus some. Of roughly 120,000 clones listed, more than 75% are singletons. The V call is TRBV18, the J call TRBJ2-6, with 9 bases aligning to TRBD1. The source is a woman aged 30 to 39 in good health and CMV-seronegative. Input material: PBMCs. The CDR3 region is CASSRRTGVSPGANVLTF. The CDR3 DNA reads TGTGCCAGCTCACGAAGGACAGGGGTAAGCCCTGGGGCCAACGTCCTGACTTTC. Full variable domain (outside the CDR3, taken from reference TRBV18 and TRBJ2-6): NAGVMQNPRHLVRRRGQEARLRCSPMKGHSHVYWYRQLPEEGLKFMVYLQKENIIDESGMPKERFSAEFPKEGPSILRIQQVVRGDSAAYFCASSRRTGVSPGANVLTFGAGSRLTVL.